The 17 T cell receptor beta chains below all came from one sample that was sequenced in a study of Graves' ophthalmopathy and Graves' hyperthyroidism. The TCR beta CDR3 regions underwent amplification from RNA transcripts. First-round RT-PCR relied on HTBI primers, and a second-round multiplex PCR came next. TCRdb itself ran the multiplex PCR reads through MiXCR, one entry per CDR3 protein. Among about 700,000 distinct CDR3 sequences listed, roughly two fifths were seen once. The sequencing input was peripheral blood. The receptors derive from an adult man with Graves' ophthalmopathy.

This clonotype showed up just a few times. This rearrangement joins TRBV10-3 to TRBJ2-7; D is uncertain. There are 11 residues in the CDR3. Germline CDR1 ENHRY, CDR2 SYGVKD. The V gene lost 10 bases and the J gene lost 3 bases, with 10 bases spanning the gap. CDR3 nucleotides: TGTGCCAGCCACGATTACTACGAGCAGTACTTC. Amino acid sequence: CASHDYYEQYF.

This clonotype has a count of ten or more. The chain employs TRBV24-1 and TRBJ1-1, with D possibly being TRBD1 (6 bases). Germline lookup yields CDR1 KGHDR and CDR2 SFDVKD. The CDR3 spans 15 residues. V was pared by 3 bases and J by 1 base, with 11 bases between. Here the CDR3 reads CATSDPTGPNTEAFF. The DNA for the CDR3 is TGTGCCACCAGTGATCCAACAGGGCCGAACACTGAAGCTTTCTTT.

This chain links TRBV7-9 with TRBJ2-7; D not certain. Germline CDR1 SEHNR, CDR2 FQNEAQ (reference sequence). The CDR3 spans 10 residues. V was clipped by 4 bases and J by 9 bases, with 7 bases between them. The CDR3 bases are TGTGCCAGCAGCTCCGACGGGCAGTACTTC. It yields the protein CASSSDGQYF.

Comment on this clonotype: A read error may be the cause here, since a much bigger clone is one base away. J is TRBJ2-7 and V is TRBV15; a possible D gene is TRBD1 (5 bases). There are 14 residues in the CDR3. Germline CDR1 is LNHNV and CDR2 is YYDKDF (reference sequence). The chain's CDR3 is CATSSDSSSYEKYF. In DNA form, the CDR3 reads TGTGCCACCAGCAGTGACAGTAGCTCCTACGAGAAGTACTTC.

This clonotype was observed at least ten times. The rearrangement uses TRBV9 and TRBJ1-2; D is possibly TRBD1 (6 bases). The germline CDR1 and CDR2 sequences are SGDLS and YYNGEE. This CDR3 is built from 15 residues. The ends were cut back, 0 bases at V and 4 bases at J, with 13 bases in the middle. The CDR3 loop reads CASSVDGGRGYGYTF. CDR3 bases: TGTGCCAGCAGCGTAGATGGGGGGCGCGGCTATGGCTACACCTTC.

This clonotype has just a few counts. The V and J genes are TRBV7-9 and TRBJ1-1; a weak D match, TRBD1 (6 bases). Germline lookup yields CDR1 SEHNR and CDR2 FQNEAQ (reference sequence). V dropped 5 bases and J dropped 4 bases, with 20 bases sitting between them. The CDR3 is made up of 16 amino acids. In nucleotides, the CDR3 is TGTGCCAGCAGCCCCCAGTTACAGGGCAGGGGCACTGAAGCTTTCTTT. Translating it yields CASSPQLQGRGTEAFF.

V gene TRBV29-1 combines with J gene TRBJ2-7; D might be TRBD1 (6 bases). Judging by the DNA end, TRBJ2-5 fits better; the J call may be wrong. In germline, CDR1 is SQVTM, CDR2 ANQGSEA. This CDR3 is 14 amino acids long. For the CDR3, the DNA is TGCAGCGTTGAAGGCAGGGGACCTGGGGAGACCCAGTACTTC. Amino acids: CSVEGRGPGETQYF.

Concerning this clonotype itself: One end of the junction is discordant with germline, which a read error may explain. The gene calls are TRBV24-1 and TRBJ1-5, with D possibly matching TRBD1 (5 bases). CDR3 size: 16 residues. The germline CDR1 and CDR2 sequences are KGHDR and SFDVKD. In nucleotides, the CDR3 is TGTGCCAGCAGTTACTCGACAGTCAATAGCAATCAGCCCCAGCATTTT. Translating it yields CASSYSTVNSNQPQHF.

This rearrangement joins TRBV7-9 to TRBJ1-4, with D perhaps matching TRBD1 (5 bases). Germline-derived CDR1 and CDR2 are SEHNR and FQNEAQ (reference sequence). This CDR3 comprises 17 residues. Between the trimmed V and J ends, which lost 5 bases and 7 bases, there was a span of 23 bases. As DNA, the CDR3 is TGTGCCAGCAGCGTTGTGTGGGTCGGGGGGAAGGGTGAAAAACTGTTTTTT. This encodes CASSVVWVGGKGEKLFF.

The rearrangement links TRBV19 to TRBJ1-5; a possible D gene is TRBD1 (6 bases). CDR1 and CDR2 from the germline V gene are LNHDA and SQIVND (reference sequence). There are 15 residues in the CDR3. V shed 6 bases and J shed 6 bases, with 18 bases lying between them. Here the CDR3 DNA reads TGTGCCAGTAGCGATAGGACAGACCAAAGTCAGCCCCAGCATTTT. Its translation: CASSDRTDQSQPQHF.

This clonotype was found many times. The V gene is TRBV29-1, the J gene TRBJ1-6; 7 positions match TRBD1. Germline V gene sequence: CDR1 SQVTM, CDR2 ANQGSEA. The CDR3 consists of 13 residues. Unmatched junction bases numbered 7, after V lost 7 bases and J lost 7 bases. Here the CDR3 reads CSGRQGQNSPLHF. CDR3 nucleotide sequence: TGCAGCGGCCGACAGGGTCAGAATTCACCCCTCCACTTT.

This clonotype was detected ten times or more. The V and J genes are TRBV2 and TRBJ2-5, with 12 bases that match TRBD2. This CDR3 contains 15 residues. Germline loops: CDR1 SNHLY, CDR2 FYNNEI. V gave up 6 bases and J gave up 4 bases; unmatched junction bases: 6. The CDR3 nucleotides read TGTGCCAGCAGGACGACTAGCGGGAGAGGAGAGACCCAGTACTTC. It codes for CASRTTSGRGETQYF.

As regards this clonotype: This may stem from a read error, because a much larger clone lies one nucleotide away. The chain employs TRBV15 and TRBJ1-4; a weak D match, TRBD1 (5 bases). The V gene's germline CDR1 is LNHNV and CDR2 YYDKDF (reference sequence). This CDR3 is 15 amino acids long. Here the CDR3 reads CAASRDRGVGEKLFF. CDR3 nucleotides: TGTGCCGCCAGCAGAGATAGGGGCGTGGGTGAAAAACTGTTTTTT.

This clonotype has at least ten counts. The J gene is TRBJ2-5, the V gene TRBV2; D possibly corresponds to TRBD2 (7 bases). This CDR3 spans 15 amino acids. Germline CDR1 is SNHLY and CDR2 is FYNNEI. Trimming removed 2 bases at V and 1 base at J, with 11 bases between. The CDR3 DNA follows: TGTGCCAGCAGTGAAAGAGGGGGGGCCCAAGAGACCCAGTACTTC. Protein product: CASSERGGAQETQYF.

The chain uses TRBV5-6 and TRBJ2-5, with D uncertain. Trimming stripped 4 bases from V and 4 bases from J, with 23 bases between. The CDR3 extends over 17 amino acids. Germline V CDR1 and CDR2: SGHDT, YYEEEE. Here the CDR3 DNA reads TGTGCCAGCAGCCCGTGGGCGGTGAGAGTCGATCTAGAGACCCAGTACTTC. Encoded protein: CASSPWAVRVDLETQYF.

This chain uses TRBV29-1 with TRBJ1-3; maybe TRBD1 (6 bases). The germline gives CDR1 SQVTM, CDR2 ANQGSEA. CDR3 length equals 14 residues. For the CDR3, the DNA is TGCGGAAGCCACAGGGCAGGGCCTGGCTACACCATATATTTT. It translates to CGSHRAGPGYTIYF.

In this sample, this clonotype turned up many times. The chain employs TRBV19 and TRBJ2-5; perhaps TRBD2 as D (5 bases). The CDR3 is made up of 15 amino acids. Germline values: CDR1 LNHDA, CDR2 SQIVND (reference sequence). V was shortened by 3 bases and J by 5 bases, with 16 bases between the two germline ends. The CDR3 protein is CASSMGGLPGETQYF. The CDR3 coding sequence is TGTGCCAGTAGTATGGGTGGACTTCCCGGGGAGACCCAGTACTTC.